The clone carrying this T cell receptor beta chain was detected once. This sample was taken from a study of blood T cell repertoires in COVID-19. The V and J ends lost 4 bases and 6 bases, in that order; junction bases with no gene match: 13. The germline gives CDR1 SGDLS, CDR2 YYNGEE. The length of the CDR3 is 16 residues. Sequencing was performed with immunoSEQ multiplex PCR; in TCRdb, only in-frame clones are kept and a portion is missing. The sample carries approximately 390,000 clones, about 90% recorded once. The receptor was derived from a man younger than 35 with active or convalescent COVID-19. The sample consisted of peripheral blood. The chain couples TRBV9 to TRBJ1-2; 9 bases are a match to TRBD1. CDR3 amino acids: CASSPTRTGVYHGYTF. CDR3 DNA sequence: TGTGCCAGCAGCCCCACCAGGACAGGGGTGTATCATGGCTACACCTTC.